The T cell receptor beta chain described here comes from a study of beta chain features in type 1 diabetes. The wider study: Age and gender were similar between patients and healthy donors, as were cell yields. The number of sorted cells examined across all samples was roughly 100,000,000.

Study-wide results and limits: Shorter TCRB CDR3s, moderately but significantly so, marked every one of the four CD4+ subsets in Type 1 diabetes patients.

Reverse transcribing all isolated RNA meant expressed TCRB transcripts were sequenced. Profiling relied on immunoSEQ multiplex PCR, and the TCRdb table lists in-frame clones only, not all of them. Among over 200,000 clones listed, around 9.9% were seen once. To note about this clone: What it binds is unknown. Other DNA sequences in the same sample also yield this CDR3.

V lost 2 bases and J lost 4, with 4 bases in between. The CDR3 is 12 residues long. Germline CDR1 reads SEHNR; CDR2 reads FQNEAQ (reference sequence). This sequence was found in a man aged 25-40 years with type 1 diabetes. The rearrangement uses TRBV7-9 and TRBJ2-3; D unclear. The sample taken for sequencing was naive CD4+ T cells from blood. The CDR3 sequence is CASSLSSDTQYF. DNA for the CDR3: TGTGCCAGCAGCTTATCTTCAGATACGCAGTATTTT.